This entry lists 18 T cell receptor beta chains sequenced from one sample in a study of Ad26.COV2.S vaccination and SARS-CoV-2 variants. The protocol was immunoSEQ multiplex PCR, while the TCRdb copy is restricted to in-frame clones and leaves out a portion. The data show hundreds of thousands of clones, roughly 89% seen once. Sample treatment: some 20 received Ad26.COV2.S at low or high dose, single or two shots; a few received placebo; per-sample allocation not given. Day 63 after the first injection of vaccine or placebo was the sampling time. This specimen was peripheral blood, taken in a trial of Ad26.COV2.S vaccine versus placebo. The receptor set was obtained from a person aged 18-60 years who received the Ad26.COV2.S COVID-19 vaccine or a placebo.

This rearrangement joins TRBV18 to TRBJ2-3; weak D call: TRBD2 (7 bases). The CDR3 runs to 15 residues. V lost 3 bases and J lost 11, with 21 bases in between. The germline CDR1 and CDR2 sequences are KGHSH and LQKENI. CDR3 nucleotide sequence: TGTGCCAGCTCACCCGGAACCGGGGGGCAAAGAGGGCAGTATTTT. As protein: CASSPGTGGQRGQYF. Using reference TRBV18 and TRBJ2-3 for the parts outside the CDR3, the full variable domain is NAGVMQNPRHLVRRRGQEARLRCSPMKGHSHVYWYRQLPEEGLKFMVYLQKENIIDESGMPKERFSAEFPKEGPSILRIQQVVRGDSAAYFCASSPGTGGQRGQYFGPGTRLTVL.

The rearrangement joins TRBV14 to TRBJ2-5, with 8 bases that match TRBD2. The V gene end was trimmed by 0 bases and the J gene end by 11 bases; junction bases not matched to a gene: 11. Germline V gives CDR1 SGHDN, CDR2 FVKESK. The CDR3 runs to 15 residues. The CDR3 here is CASSQEGLAGIPQYF. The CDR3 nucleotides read TGTGCCAGCAGCCAAGAAGGCCTAGCGGGTATACCTCAGTACTTC.

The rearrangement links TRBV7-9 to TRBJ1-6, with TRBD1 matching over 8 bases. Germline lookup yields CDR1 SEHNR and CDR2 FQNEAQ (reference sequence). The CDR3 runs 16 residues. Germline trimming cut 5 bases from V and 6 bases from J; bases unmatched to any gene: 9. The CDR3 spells CASSMRGQVVNSPLHF. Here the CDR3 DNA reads TGTGCCAGCAGCATGAGGGGACAGGTAGTTAATTCACCCCTCCACTTT.

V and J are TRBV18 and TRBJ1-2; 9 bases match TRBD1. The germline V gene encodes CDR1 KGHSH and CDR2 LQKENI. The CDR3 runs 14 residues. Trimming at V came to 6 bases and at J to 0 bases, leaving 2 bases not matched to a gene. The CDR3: CASSTGGSNYGYTF. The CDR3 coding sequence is TGTGCCAGCTCTACAGGGGGCTCTAACTATGGCTACACCTTC.

CDR3 sequence (DNA): TGTGCCAGCAGTTACTTGGCGGGGGTAGCTGGAAACACCATATATTTT. Translated: CASSYLAGVAGNTIYF. J is TRBJ1-3 and V is TRBV6-6; TRBD1 might be the D (5 bases). V lost 1 base, J lost 2 bases, and 12 bases lay in between. This CDR3 region has 16 residues. Per germline, CDR1 MNHNY and CDR2 SVGAGI (reference sequence).

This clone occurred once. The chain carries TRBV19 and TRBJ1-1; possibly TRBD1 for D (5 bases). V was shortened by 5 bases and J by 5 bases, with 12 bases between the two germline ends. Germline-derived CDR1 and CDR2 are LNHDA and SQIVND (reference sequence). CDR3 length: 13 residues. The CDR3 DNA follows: TGTGCCAGTAGTGTCTTGCAGGGAACTGAAGCTTTCTTT. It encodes CASSVLQGTEAFF.

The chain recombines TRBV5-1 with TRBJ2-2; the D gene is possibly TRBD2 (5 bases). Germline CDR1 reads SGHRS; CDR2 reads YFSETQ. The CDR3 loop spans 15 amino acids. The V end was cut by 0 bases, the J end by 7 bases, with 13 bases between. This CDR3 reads CASSLEGGLSGELFF. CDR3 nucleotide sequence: TGCGCCAGCAGCTTGGAAGGCGGGTTGAGCGGGGAGCTGTTTTTT.

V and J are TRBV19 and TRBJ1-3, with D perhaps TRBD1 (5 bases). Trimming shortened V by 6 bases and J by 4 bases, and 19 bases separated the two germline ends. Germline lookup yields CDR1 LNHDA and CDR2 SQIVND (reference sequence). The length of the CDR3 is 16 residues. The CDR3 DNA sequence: TGTGCCAGTAGCGTTACTATGGGGGTACCCGGAAACACCATATATTTT. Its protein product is CASSVTMGVPGNTIYF. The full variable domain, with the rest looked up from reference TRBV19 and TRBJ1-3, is DGGITQSPKYLFRKEGQNVTLSCEQNLNHDAMYWYRQDPGQGLRLIYYSQIVNDFQKGDIAEGYSVSREKKESFPLTVTSAQKNPTAFYLCASSVTMGVPGNTIYFGEGSWLTVV.

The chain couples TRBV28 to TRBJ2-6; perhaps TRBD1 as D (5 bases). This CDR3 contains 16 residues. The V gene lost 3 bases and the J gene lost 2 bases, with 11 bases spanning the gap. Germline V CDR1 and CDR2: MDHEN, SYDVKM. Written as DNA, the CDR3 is TGTGCCAGCAGTTTCTTCAGGGCGGCTGGGGCCAACGTCCTGACTTTC. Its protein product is CASSFFRAAGANVLTF.

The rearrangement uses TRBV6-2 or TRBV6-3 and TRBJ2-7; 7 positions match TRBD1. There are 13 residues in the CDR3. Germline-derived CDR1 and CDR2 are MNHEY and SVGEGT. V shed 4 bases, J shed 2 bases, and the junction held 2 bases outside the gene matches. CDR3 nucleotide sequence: TGTGCCAGCAGTTTTGGACAGGCCTACGAGCAGTACGTC. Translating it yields CASSFGQAYEQYV.

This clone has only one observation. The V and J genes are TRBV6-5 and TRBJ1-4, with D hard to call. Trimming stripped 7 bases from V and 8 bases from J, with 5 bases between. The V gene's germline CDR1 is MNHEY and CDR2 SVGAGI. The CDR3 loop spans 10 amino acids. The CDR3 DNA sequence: TGTGCCAGCAAAGGGGAAAAACTGTTTTTT. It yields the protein CASKGEKLFF.

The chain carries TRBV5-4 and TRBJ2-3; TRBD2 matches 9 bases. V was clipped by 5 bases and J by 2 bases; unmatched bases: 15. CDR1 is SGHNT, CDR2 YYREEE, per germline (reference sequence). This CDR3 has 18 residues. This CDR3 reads CASREPGWRGGATDTQYF. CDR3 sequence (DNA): TGTGCCAGCAGGGAGCCGGGTTGGCGGGGGGGTGCCACAGATACGCAGTATTTT.

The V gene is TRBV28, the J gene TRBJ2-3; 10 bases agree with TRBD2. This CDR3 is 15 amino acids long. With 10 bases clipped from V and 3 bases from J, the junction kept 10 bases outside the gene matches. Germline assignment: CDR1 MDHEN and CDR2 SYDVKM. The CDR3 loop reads CATLPGLARTDTQYF. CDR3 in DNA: TGTGCCACCCTCCCGGGACTAGCGAGAACAGATACGCAGTATTTT.

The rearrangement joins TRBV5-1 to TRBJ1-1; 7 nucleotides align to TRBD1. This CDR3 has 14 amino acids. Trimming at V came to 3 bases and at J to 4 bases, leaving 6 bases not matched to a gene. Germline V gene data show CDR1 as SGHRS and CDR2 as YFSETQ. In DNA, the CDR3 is TGCGCCAGCAGCTCACAGGGGTGGGGCACTGAAGCTTTCTTT. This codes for CASSSQGWGTEAFF.

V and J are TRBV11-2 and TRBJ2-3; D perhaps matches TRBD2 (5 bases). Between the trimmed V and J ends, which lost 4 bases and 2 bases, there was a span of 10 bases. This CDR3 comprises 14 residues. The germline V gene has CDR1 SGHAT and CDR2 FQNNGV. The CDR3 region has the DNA TGTGCCAGCAGCTCCAGGAGGAACACAGATACGCAGTATTTT. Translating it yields CASSSRRNTDTQYF.

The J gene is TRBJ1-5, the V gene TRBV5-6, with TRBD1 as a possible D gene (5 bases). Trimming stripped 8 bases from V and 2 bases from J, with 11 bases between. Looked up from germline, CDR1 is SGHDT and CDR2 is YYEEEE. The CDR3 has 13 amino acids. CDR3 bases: TGTGCCAGTTCCAGGGACCGCAATCAGCCCCAGCATTTT. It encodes CASSRDRNQPQHF.

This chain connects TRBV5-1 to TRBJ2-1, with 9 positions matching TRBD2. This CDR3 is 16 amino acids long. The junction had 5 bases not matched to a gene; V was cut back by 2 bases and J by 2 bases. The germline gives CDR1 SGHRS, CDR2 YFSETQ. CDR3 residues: CASSFTPSGAYNEQFF. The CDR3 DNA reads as TGCGCCAGCAGCTTTACCCCTAGCGGGGCCTACAATGAGCAGTTCTTC.

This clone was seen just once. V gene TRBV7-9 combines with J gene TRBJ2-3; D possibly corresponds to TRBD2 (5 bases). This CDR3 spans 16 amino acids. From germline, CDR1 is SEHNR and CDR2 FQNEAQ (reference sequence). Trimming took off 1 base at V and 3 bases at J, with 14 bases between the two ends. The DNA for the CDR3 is TGTGCCAGCAGCTTAGTCGCTAGCCGAATTACAGATACGCAGTATTTT. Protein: CASSLVASRITDTQYF.